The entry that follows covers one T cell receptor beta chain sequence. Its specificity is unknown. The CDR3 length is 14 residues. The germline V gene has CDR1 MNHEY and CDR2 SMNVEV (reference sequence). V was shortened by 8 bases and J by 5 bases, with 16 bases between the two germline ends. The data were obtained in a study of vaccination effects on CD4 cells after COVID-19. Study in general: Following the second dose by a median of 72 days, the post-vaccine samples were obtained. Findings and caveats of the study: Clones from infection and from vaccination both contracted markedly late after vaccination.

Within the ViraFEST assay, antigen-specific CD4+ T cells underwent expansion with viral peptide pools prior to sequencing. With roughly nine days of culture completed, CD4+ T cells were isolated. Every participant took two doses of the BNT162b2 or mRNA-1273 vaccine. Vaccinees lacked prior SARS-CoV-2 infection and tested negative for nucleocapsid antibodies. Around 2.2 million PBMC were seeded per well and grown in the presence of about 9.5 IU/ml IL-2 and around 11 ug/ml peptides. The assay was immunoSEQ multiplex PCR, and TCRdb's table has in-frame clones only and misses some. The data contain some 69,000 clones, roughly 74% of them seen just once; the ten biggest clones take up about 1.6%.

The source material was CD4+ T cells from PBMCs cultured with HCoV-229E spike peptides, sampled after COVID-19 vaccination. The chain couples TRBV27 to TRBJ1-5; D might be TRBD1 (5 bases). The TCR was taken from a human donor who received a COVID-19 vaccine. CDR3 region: CASSLAPGDQPQHF. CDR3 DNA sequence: TGTGCCAGCTCACTAGCTCCGGGGGATCAGCCCCAGCATTTT.